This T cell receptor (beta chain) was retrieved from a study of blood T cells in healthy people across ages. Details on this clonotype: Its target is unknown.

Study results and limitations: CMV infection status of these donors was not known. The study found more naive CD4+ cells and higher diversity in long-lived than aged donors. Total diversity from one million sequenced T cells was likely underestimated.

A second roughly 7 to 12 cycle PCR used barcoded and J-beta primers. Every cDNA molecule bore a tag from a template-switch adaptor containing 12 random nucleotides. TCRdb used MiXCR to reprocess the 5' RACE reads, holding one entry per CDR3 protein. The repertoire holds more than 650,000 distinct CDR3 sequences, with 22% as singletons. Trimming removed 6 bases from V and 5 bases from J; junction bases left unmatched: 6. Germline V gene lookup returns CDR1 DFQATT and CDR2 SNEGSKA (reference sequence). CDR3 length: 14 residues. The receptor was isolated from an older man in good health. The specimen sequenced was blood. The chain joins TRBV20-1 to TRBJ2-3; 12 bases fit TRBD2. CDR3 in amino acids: CSAKLAGGRDTQYF. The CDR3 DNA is TGCAGTGCCAAACTAGCGGGGGGTAGAGATACGCAGTATTTT.